The sequence of this T cell receptor (beta chain) was determined in a study of early T cells in non-severe SARS-CoV-2 infection. Overall study: The input, bulk RNA from unsorted whole blood, was sequenced, and chains were unpaired.

V gave up 5 bases and J gave up 7 bases, with 20 bases separating them. The CDR3 length is 15 residues. Per the germline V gene, CDR1 is SGHAT and CDR2 is FQNNGV. As for this clonotype: Its antigen is still unknown.

Unique molecular identifiers were attached to individual cDNA molecules. One entry per CDR3 protein results from TCRdb running MiXCR on the 5' RACE reads. Counted here are about 59,000 distinct CDR3 sequences, 13% occurring once; the ten biggest clones make up 7.5% to 10%. Notes on the study in general: VDJdb matching, biased toward anti-spike CD8 responses, missed private and CD4 specificities.

The TCR comes from an adult who was a healthcare worker with PCR-confirmed SARS-CoV-2 infection or an uninfected control (not recorded which). The gene calls are TRBV11-2 and TRBJ2-5, with D possibly being TRBD1 (6 bases). The material sequenced was whole blood, taken at baseline. The CDR3 DNA is TGTGCCAGCAGCCCCACCCGACAGGCGCTAGGGACCCAGTACTTC. The encoded protein is CASSPTRQALGTQYF. Supplemented by reference TRBV11-2 and TRBJ2-5, the full variable domain reads EAGVAQSPRYKIIEKRQSVAFWCNPISGHATLYWYQQILGQGPKLLIQFQNNGVVDDSQLPKDRFSAERLKGVDSTLKIQPAKLEDSAVYLCASSPTRQALGTQYFGPGTRLLVL.